The 29 T cell receptor beta chains in this list originate from one sample, sequenced in a study of CD8 T cells in ankylosing spondylitis. MiXCR was run by TCRdb on the 5' RACE reads, yielding one entry per CDR3 protein. The table has 300,000 to 350,000 distinct CDR3 sequences, approximately 10% seen once; the top ten hold about 10%. The sample comprised blood, either unsorted or a sorted T cell fraction (not recorded which). These receptors were taken from a female donor with ankylosing spondylitis or in good health (not recorded which).

This clonotype was observed many times. This sequence joins TRBV7-2 and TRBJ1-5; 7 bases map to TRBD1. The V gene's germline CDR1 is SGHTA and CDR2 FQGNSA. Unmatched junction bases numbered 8, after V lost 5 bases and J lost 4 bases. The CDR3 is 15 amino acids. The CDR3, as DNA: TGTGCCAGCAGCCAATTTGGGACAGCTAATCAGCCCCAGCATTTT. Translated, it gives CASSQFGTANQPQHF.

This clonotype showed up just a few times. The chain recombines TRBV28 with TRBJ1-5; 9 bases agree with TRBD1. CDR3 length equals 16 residues. Per germline, CDR1 MDHEN and CDR2 SYDVKM. The V and J ends lost 3 bases and 9 bases, in that order; junction bases with no gene match: 12. The chain's CDR3 is CASSLELRDRVRPQHF. In DNA, the CDR3 is TGTGCCAGCAGTTTGGAGCTAAGGGACAGGGTTCGGCCCCAGCATTTT.

The table lists this clonotype with many counts. This chain connects TRBV19 to TRBJ2-3; D uncertain. CDR1 is LNHDA and CDR2 is SQIVND in the germline V gene (reference sequence). V was trimmed by 6 bases and J by 2 bases, leaving 12 bases between them. The CDR3 spans 14 residues. The DNA of the CDR3 is TGTGCCAGTAGAGGGTCGGCGCTCACAGATACGCAGTATTTT. As protein: CASRGSALTDTQYF.

This clonotype was recorded many times. The chain links TRBV5-1 to TRBJ2-3; 12 bases line up with TRBD2. Per the germline V gene, CDR1 is SGHRS and CDR2 is YFSETQ. The V and J ends lost 4 bases and 3 bases, in that order; junction bases with no gene match: 6. CDR3 length equals 16 residues. In DNA, the CDR3 is TGCGCCAGCAGCACGGGGACTAGCGGGCCAACAGATACGCAGTATTTT. It translates to CASSTGTSGPTDTQYF.

This chain uses TRBV29-1 with TRBJ2-7; no clear D gene. Germline-derived CDR1 and CDR2 are SQVTM and ANQGSEA. This CDR3 region has 12 residues. V was trimmed by 5 bases and J by 2 bases, leaving 10 bases between them. CDR3 coding DNA: TGCAGCGTTCGCACGACCACCTACGAGCAGTACTTC. The encoded protein is CSVRTTTYEQYF.

This clonotype was detected ten times or more. This sequence joins TRBV11-1 and TRBJ2-1, with D perhaps assigned TRBD1 or TRBD2 (5 bases each). Trimming left V 1 base short and J 0 bases short, with 16 bases between. Germline lookup yields CDR1 SGHAT and CDR2 FQDESV (reference sequence). The CDR3 consists of 18 residues. The CDR3, as DNA: TGTGCCAGCAGCTTAGAATCTGGGGGTCCGAGCTCCTACAATGAGCAGTTCTTC. It specifies CASSLESGGPSSYNEQFF.

This clonotype has more than one count but fewer than ten. This sequence joins TRBV18 and TRBJ2-3, with TRBD2 matching over 13 bases. This CDR3 is 17 amino acids long. Trimming removed 6 bases from V and 1 base from J; junction bases left unmatched: 7. Per the germline V gene, CDR1 is KGHSH and CDR2 is LQKENI. The CDR3 protein is CASSPLGLAGRTDTQYF. The DNA for the CDR3 is TGTGCCAGCTCTCCCTTGGGACTAGCGGGGCGCACAGATACGCAGTATTTT.

This clonotype was counted only a few times. This chain uses TRBV28 with TRBJ2-5; D may be TRBD2 (5 bases). Trimming stripped 7 bases from V and 5 bases from J, with 17 bases between. Germline CDR1 and CDR2: MDHEN and SYDVKM. There are 14 residues in the CDR3. The CDR3 loop reads CASTPRGGEETQYF. In DNA form, the CDR3 reads TGTGCCAGCACACCTCGGGGTGGGGAGGAGACCCAGTACTTC.

This clonotype has a handful of counts. The rearrangement joins TRBV11-2 to TRBJ2-1, with 11 bases aligning to TRBD1. The ends lost 3 bases at V and 5 bases at J; junction bases unmatched: 9. CDR1 and CDR2 from the germline V gene are SGHAT and FQNNGV. The CDR3 length is 17 residues. The CDR3, as DNA: TGTGCCAGCAGCTTCCATCCTCGGGACAGGGGGGACAATGAGCAGTTCTTC. The encoded protein is CASSFHPRDRGDNEQFF.

In this sample, this clonotype turned up many times. This sequence joins TRBV5-1 and TRBJ2-3; D gene unclear. The germline V gene encodes CDR1 SGHRS and CDR2 YFSETQ. Trimming took 0 bases from V and 5 from J, leaving 4 bases between them. This CDR3 is built from 12 residues. CDR3: CASSLDLDTQYF. The CDR3 DNA sequence: TGCGCCAGCAGCTTGGACCTAGATACGCAGTATTTT.

Many counts were recorded for this clonotype. The chain has TRBV5-1 and TRBJ1-1; TRBD1 is a possible D gene (5 bases). Trimming removed 4 bases from V and 5 bases from J, with 15 bases in between. The germline V gene has CDR1 SGHRS and CDR2 YFSETQ. This CDR3 is 14 amino acids long. CDR3 in DNA: TGCGCCAGCAGCCGCGACGGGGGGGAGACTGAAGCTTTCTTT. Protein sequence: CASSRDGGETEAFF.

This clonotype was seen many times. This rearrangement joins TRBV5-1 to TRBJ2-2; perhaps TRBD1 as D (7 bases). V was clipped by 4 bases and J by 5 bases, with 12 bases between them. The germline V gene has CDR1 SGHRS and CDR2 YFSETQ. This CDR3 region has 14 residues. The DNA of the CDR3 is TGCGCCAGCAGCACGCAGGGGGGAACCGGGGAGCTGTTTTTT. Its protein product is CASSTQGGTGELFF.

The table lists this clonotype with a few counts. V usage is TRBV15 and J usage is TRBJ1-4; D remains ambiguous. The germline V gene encodes CDR1 LNHNV and CDR2 YYDKDF (reference sequence). V was shortened by 0 bases and J by 6 bases, with 8 bases between the two germline ends. There are 14 residues in the CDR3. The CDR3 spells CATSREWTDEKLFF. The CDR3 DNA follows: TGTGCCACCAGCAGAGAATGGACGGATGAAAAACTGTTTTTT.

V and J are TRBV28 and TRBJ2-7, with 7 bases that match TRBD1. Trimming at V came to 5 bases and at J to 6 bases, leaving 19 bases not matched to a gene. Germline CDR1 and CDR2: MDHEN and SYDVKM. The CDR3 runs 17 residues. CDR3 residues: CASSTNLLQGVPCEQYF. In nucleotides, the CDR3 is TGTGCCAGCAGTACCAACCTCTTGCAGGGGGTTCCCTGCGAGCAGTACTTC.

The rearrangement joins TRBV9 to TRBJ2-2, with D perhaps assigned TRBD1 or TRBD2 (5 bases each). The CDR3 is 16 residues long. Trimming left V 4 bases short and J 4 bases short, with 17 bases between. Germline CDR1 SGDLS, CDR2 YYNGEE. The DNA of the CDR3 is TGTGCCAGCAGCCTCTCGGGACCTTCCTCCACCGGGGAGCTGTTTTTT. It codes for CASSLSGPSSTGELFF.

This clonotype was detected many times. The chain has TRBV5-1 and TRBJ2-3; D remains ambiguous. CDR1 and CDR2 (germline): SGHRS, YFSETQ. V gave up 4 bases and J gave up 3 bases, with 9 bases separating them. The CDR3 consists of 13 residues. The DNA of the CDR3 is TGCGCCAGCAGCCCCATGGGTACAGATACGCAGTATTTT. Its protein product is CASSPMGTDTQYF.

In its sample, this clonotype was seen a few times. This chain links TRBV7-2 with TRBJ2-1; weak D call: TRBD1 (5 bases). Trimming removed 1 base at V and 10 bases at J, with 14 bases between. Per germline, CDR1 SGHTA and CDR2 FQGNSA. This CDR3 has 14 amino acids. CDR3 sequence: CASSLGFVGQEQFF. The CDR3 DNA reads as TGTGCCAGCAGCTTAGGGTTCGTGGGGCAAGAGCAGTTCTTC.

This clonotype was observed many times. The chain combines TRBV28 with TRBJ2-7; D is unresolved. From germline, CDR1 is MDHEN and CDR2 SYDVKM. The CDR3 runs 15 residues. Trimming took 3 bases from V and 3 from J, leaving 15 bases between them. The CDR3: CASSFRENLLYEQYF. DNA for the CDR3: TGTGCCAGCAGTTTTAGGGAAAACCTCCTCTACGAGCAGTACTTC.

V and J are TRBV7-2 and TRBJ2-7, with D possibly called TRBD1 or TRBD2 (5 bases each). The CDR3 is 14 residues long. V dropped 3 bases and J dropped 7 bases, with 16 bases sitting between them. Germline loops: CDR1 SGHTA, CDR2 FQGNSA. The DNA for the CDR3 is TGTGCCAGCAGCTTCTTGCCAGGGACGGGGGAGCAGTACTTC. This gives the protein CASSFLPGTGEQYF.

The rearrangement links TRBV15 to TRBJ1-1; D is unclear. The germline V gene has CDR1 LNHNV and CDR2 YYDKDF (reference sequence). The CDR3 is made up of 12 amino acids. V was trimmed by 0 bases and J by 6 bases, leaving 5 bases between them. The chain's CDR3 is CATSRDRAEAFF. The CDR3 DNA sequence: TGTGCCACCAGCAGAGACCGGGCTGAAGCTTTCTTT.

In its sample, this clonotype was seen a few times. The CDR3 spells CSARDGGDMAGETQYF. The CDR3 DNA sequence: TGCAGTGCTAGAGATGGAGGGGACATGGCCGGGGAGACCCAGTACTTC. The chain joins TRBV20-1 to TRBJ2-5; D may match TRBD1 or TRBD2 (6 bases each). Germline CDR1 DFQATT, CDR2 SNEGSKA (reference sequence). Between the trimmed V and J ends, which lost 0 bases and 5 bases, there was a span of 19 bases. The CDR3 length is 16 residues.

This clonotype was detected many times. The rearrangement links TRBV5-1 to TRBJ2-6; D is uncertain. V lost 2 bases to trimming and J lost 0 bases, with 9 bases between them. This CDR3 is 16 amino acids long. Per germline, CDR1 SGHRS and CDR2 YFSETQ. The CDR3 DNA is TGCGCCAGCAGCTTCGACGCCCTCTCTGGGGCCAACGTCCTGACTTTC. This encodes CASSFDALSGANVLTF.

CDR3 sequence reads: CASSGRGLVAGELFF. The CDR3 DNA is TGTGCCAGCAGTGGTCGGGGGCTAGTCGCCGGGGAGCTGTTTTTT. The V and J genes are TRBV12-3 or TRBV12-4 and TRBJ2-2; D tentatively fits TRBD1 or TRBD2 (6 bases each). The germline V and J ends were trimmed by 5 bases and 6 bases, with 16 bases remaining between them. The CDR3 is 15 amino acids.

A note on this clonotype: A much larger clone is a single base away; this may be a read error. This sequence joins TRBV5-1 and TRBJ2-3; 8 positions agree with TRBD2. The germline CDR1 and CDR2 sequences are SGHRS and YFSETQ. J lost 2 bases, V lost 4 bases, and 6 bases had no gene match. The CDR3 spans 15 residues. In DNA, the CDR3 is TGCGCCAGCAGCGAAGCGGGGGCTCTCACAGATACGCAGTATTTT. Its translation is CASSEAGALTDTQYF.

This clonotype was observed at least ten times. V and J are TRBV5-6 and TRBJ2-1; D may match TRBD1 or TRBD2 (5 bases each). Deletions cut 5 bases from V and 2 bases from J, with 14 bases between. CDR3 length equals 15 residues. CDR1 SGHDT and CDR2 YYEEEE come from the germline V gene. Written as DNA, the CDR3 is TGTGCCAGCAGTCCCGGGACGGACACCTACAATGAGCAGTTCTTC. It codes for CASSPGTDTYNEQFF. Based on the CDR3 plus reference TRBV5-6 and TRBJ2-1, the full variable domain is DAGVTQSPTHLIKTRGQQVTLRCSPKSGHDTVSWYQQALGQGPQFIFQYYEEEERQRGNFPDRFSGHQFPNYSSELNVNALLLGDSALYLCASSPGTDTYNEQFFGPGTRLTVL.

This clonotype has a count of ten or more. V and J are TRBV12-3 or TRBV12-4 and TRBJ2-2, with a possible D match to TRBD2 (6 bases). With 5 bases removed from V and 1 base from J, the gap between germline ends came to 14 bases. The CDR3 runs 16 residues. CDR3 bases: TGTGCCAGCAGTCTTGGCGGGGCCCTGAACACCGGGGAGCTGTTTTTT. Encoded protein: CASSLGGALNTGELFF.

In this sample, this clonotype turned up many times. Relative to the germline gene, one junction end is altered; a read error may explain this. The V call is TRBV20-1, the J call TRBJ2-7; no clear D gene. CDR3 length: 15 residues. Germline V gene sequence: CDR1 DFQATT, CDR2 SNEGSKA (reference sequence). The CDR3 protein is CSATTLETRYYEQYF. DNA of the CDR3: TGCAGCGCTACAACACTCGAGACTCGATACTACGAGCAGTACTTC.

This clonotype came up many times. The J gene is TRBJ1-6, the V gene TRBV5-1; D possibly corresponds to TRBD1 (5 bases). Germline assignment: CDR1 SGHRS and CDR2 YFSETQ. This CDR3 spans 14 amino acids. The V end was cut by 4 bases, the J end by 9 bases, with 14 bases between. The CDR3 loop is CASSADLRGSPLHF. The CDR3 nucleotides are TGCGCCAGCAGCGCCGATCTGAGGGGTTCACCCCTCCACTTT.

This clonotype was observed a handful of times. V gene TRBV7-9 combines with J gene TRBJ2-7, with TRBD1 matching over 8 bases. This CDR3 is built from 15 residues. Germline V gives CDR1 SEHNR, CDR2 FQNEAQ (reference sequence). J was trimmed by 5 bases and V by 5 bases; bases with no gene match: 11. For the CDR3, the DNA is TGTGCCAGCAGCGCGTTCGGACAGGGAGTTAACGAGCAGTACTTC. As protein: CASSAFGQGVNEQYF.